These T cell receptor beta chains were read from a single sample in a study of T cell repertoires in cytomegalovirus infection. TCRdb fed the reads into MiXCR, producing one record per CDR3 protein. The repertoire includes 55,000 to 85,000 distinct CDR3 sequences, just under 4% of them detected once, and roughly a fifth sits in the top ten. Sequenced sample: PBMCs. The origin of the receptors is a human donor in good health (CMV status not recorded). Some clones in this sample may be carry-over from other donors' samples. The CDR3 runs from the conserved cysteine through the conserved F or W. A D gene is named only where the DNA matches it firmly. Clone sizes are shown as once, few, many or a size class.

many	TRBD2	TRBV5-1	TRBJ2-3	CASRFSGGAPTDTQYF	TGCGCCAGCAGGTTTAGCGGGGGGGCCCCCACAGATACGCAGTATTTT
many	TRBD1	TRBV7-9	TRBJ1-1	CASSLGQGSSNTEAFF	TGTGCCAGCAGCTTAGGACAGGGATCTTCAAACACTGAAGCTTTCTTT
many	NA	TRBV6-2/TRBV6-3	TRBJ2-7	CASRDSYEQYF	TGTGCCAGCAGGGACTCCTACGAGCAGTACTTC
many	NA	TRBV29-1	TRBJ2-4	CSVVGRVAKNIQYF	TGCAGCGTTGTCGGACGGGTAGCCAAAAACATTCAGTACTTC
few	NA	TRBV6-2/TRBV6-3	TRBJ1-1	CASSYLPGNTEAFF	TGTGCCAGCAGTTACCTCCCCGGGAACACTGAAGCTTTCTTT
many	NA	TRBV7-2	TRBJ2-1	CASSLSGTLEQFF	TGTGCCAGCAGCCTCTCCGGGACACTTGAGCAGTTCTTC
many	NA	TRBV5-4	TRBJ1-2	CASSLDRQGRGYTF	TGTGCCAGCAGCTTGGATCGGCAGGGTCGTGGCTACACCTTC
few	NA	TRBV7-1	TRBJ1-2	CASSIVQGDGYTF	TGTGCCAGCAGCATCGTACAGGGCGATGGCTACACCTTC
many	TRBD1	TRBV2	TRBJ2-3	CASSLLGDRYTDTQYF	TGTGCCAGCTCCCTTTTGGGGGACAGATACACAGATACGCAGTATTTT
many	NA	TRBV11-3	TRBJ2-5	CASSPSPAKQETQYF	TGTGCCAGCAGTCCTTCACCAGCGAAACAAGAGACCCAGTACTTC
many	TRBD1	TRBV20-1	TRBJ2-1	CSAKAYRGLSSYNEQFF	TGCAGTGCTAAAGCATACAGGGGCCTAAGCTCCTACAATGAGCAGTTCTTC